Listed here is a single TCR beta chain. Its cognate antigen is unknown. The data were obtained in a study of radiotherapy plus CTLA-4 blockade in lung cancer. Study information: Objective responses were recorded in about a sixth of patients, with disease control recorded in 31%.

The study gave focal radiation plus ipilimumab CTLA-4 blockade to patients with chemo-refractory metastatic non-small-cell lung cancer. Clones were sequenced by immunoSEQ multiplex PCR, and TCRdb holds only the in-frame ones, with some missing. Of about 14,000 clones in the sample, over 75% were seen once. Study-wide results and limits: Radiotherapy plus ipilimumab was followed by expansion in blood of tumor-derived TCR clones.

The CDR3 length is 14 residues. CDR1 and CDR2 from the germline V gene are SEHNR and FQNEAQ (reference sequence). Trimming cost V 7 bases and J 2 bases, with 13 bases left between them. This TCR was recovered from a human donor with non-small cell lung cancer that progressed on radiotherapy plus ipilimumab. Some clones in this sample may be carry-over from other donors' samples. This sample comprised peripheral blood, obtained from a patient treated with radiotherapy plus ipilimumab. This chain connects TRBV7-9 to TRBJ2-3, with a weak D call TRBD2 (5 bases). CDR3 region: CASTSILVTDTQYF. CDR3 DNA sequence: TGTGCCAGCACCTCGATACTAGTCACAGATACGCAGTATTTT.